This T cell receptor beta chain appears in the sequencing data of a study of shared clonotypes between healthy human individuals. How the authors handled the data: From ImmunoSEQ came sequences covering only the junction and carrying no quality scores, so filtering differed. Generated by immunoSEQ multiplex PCR, the TCRdb table keeps only in-frame clones and is missing some. The V and J calls and clone size were taken over from that table, and D and trimming were inferred from the DNA. This table holds a few million clones, under 97% found once. In the case of this clone: Its specificity is unknown.

General study findings and limits: Owing to a small donor count, the genetic and exposure-history diversity represented was limited. Naive subsets tended to show greater estimated richness than memory subsets. Sharing across four donors was seen in roughly 5.2% of naive CD4 clonotypes.

Germline V lookup: CDR1 SNHLY, CDR2 FYNNEI. The CDR3 has 14 amino acids. Trimming shortened V by 1 base and J by 1 base, and 7 bases separated the two germline ends. Material: naive CD4+ T cells sorted from blood. Stated subset: CD45RA+ positively selected. This TCR was sampled from a man aged 18 to 30 in good health. The chain uses TRBV2 and TRBJ2-5, with TRBD2 as a possible D gene (5 bases). The CDR3 protein is CASSEGGIQETQYF. The CDR3 region has the DNA TGTGCCAGCAGTGAAGGAGGGATCCAAGAGACCCAGTACTTC.